The 19 T cell receptor beta chains below were found in one sample sequenced in a study of blood T cell repertoires in COVID-19. The table came from immunoSEQ multiplex PCR; TCRdb's copy has only in-frame clones and leaves some out. The data show roughly 16,000 clones, approximately 83% seen once. The sequencing input was peripheral blood. The source is a man aged 70 or older in a cohort sampled during active COVID-19.

The chain recombines TRBV7-9 with TRBJ2-1; 9 positions match TRBD2. Per the germline V gene, CDR1 is SEHNR and CDR2 is FQNEAQ (reference sequence). The V segment lost 5 bases and the J segment 8 bases; nucleotides outside the gene matches: 16. This CDR3 spans 17 amino acids. The CDR3, as DNA: TGTGCCAGCAGCCCGACCCGGGCTAGCGGGATAATGGATGAGCAGTTCTTC. Encoded protein: CASSPTRASGIMDEQFF.

The rearrangement joins TRBV27 to TRBJ2-2; 9 bases are a match to TRBD2. This CDR3 comprises 17 residues. V was pared by 6 bases and J by 4 bases, with 12 bases of the junction left unmatched. Per the germline V gene, CDR1 is MNHEY and CDR2 is SMNVEV (reference sequence). CDR3 in amino acids: CASRKDGLAWGTGELFF. In DNA, the CDR3 is TGTGCCAGCAGGAAGGATGGACTAGCGTGGGGCACCGGGGAGCTGTTTTTT.

This clone was seen a handful of times. The chain uses TRBV19 and TRBJ2-1; D is possibly TRBD2 (5 bases). CDR3 length equals 15 residues. Trimming left V 7 bases short and J 4 bases short, with 17 bases between. Germline V gene data show CDR1 as LNHDA and CDR2 as SQIVND (reference sequence). The CDR3 region has the DNA TGTGCCAGTACTCCAACCCGCCGGGGTTACAATGAGCAGTTCTTC. Protein sequence: CASTPTRRGYNEQFF.

This clone was seen just once. V usage is TRBV28 and J usage is TRBJ1-1; D is unresolved. V was trimmed by 10 bases and J by 0 bases, leaving 9 bases between them. This CDR3 is 12 amino acids long. Per the germline V gene, CDR1 is MDHEN and CDR2 is SYDVKM. CDR3 loop: CATSLMNTEAFF. CDR3 nucleotides: TGTGCCACCTCTTTAATGAACACTGAAGCTTTCTTT.

The rearrangement links TRBV19 to TRBJ2-7, with TRBD1 matching 9 bases. V gave up 6 bases and J gave up 2 bases; unmatched junction bases: 11. The CDR3 runs to 16 residues. Germline V gives CDR1 LNHDA, CDR2 SQIVND (reference sequence). The CDR3 spells CASRLTGGGPPYEQYF. In DNA, the CDR3 is TGTGCCAGTAGGCTAACAGGGGGCGGACCTCCCTACGAGCAGTACTTC.

This chain links TRBV28 with TRBJ2-5; 13 bases match TRBD2. The CDR3 has 18 residues. V was pared by 6 bases and J by 3 bases, with 13 bases of the junction left unmatched. The germline V gene encodes CDR1 MDHEN and CDR2 SYDVKM. The CDR3 here is CASSGLAGAVGIKETQYF. CDR3 DNA sequence: TGTGCCAGCAGCGGACTAGCGGGAGCTGTGGGGATTAAAGAGACCCAGTACTTC.

This clone was counted only a few times. This chain links TRBV4-3 with TRBJ2-7; unclear D gene. Germline lookup yields CDR1 LGHNA and CDR2 YSLEER. The V end was cut by 0 bases, the J end by 1 base, with 16 bases between. The CDR3 is 17 amino acids. As DNA, the CDR3 is TGCGCCAGCAGCCAAGAGTATGAGGCGGTACCTTCCTACGAGCAGTACTTC. Encoded protein: CASSQEYEAVPSYEQYF.

This clone was seen a single time. This rearrangement joins TRBV2 to TRBJ1-1; weak D call: TRBD1 (6 bases). Trimming pared 6 bases from V and 9 bases from J, leaving 14 bases between. The CDR3 spans 12 residues. The germline gives CDR1 SNHLY, CDR2 FYNNEI. Written as DNA, the CDR3 is TGTGCCAGCAGGTTTTCGCAGGGGAAAGCTTTCTTT. The encoded protein is CASRFSQGKAFF. The full variable domain, in which reference TRBV2 and TRBJ1-1 provide the parts outside the CDR3, is EPEVTQTPSHQVTQMGQEVILRCVPISNHLYFYWYRQILGQKVEFLVSFYNNEISEKSEIFDDQFSVERPDGSNFTLKIRSTKLEDSAMYFCASRFSQGKAFFGQGTRLTVV.

The J gene is TRBJ2-1, the V gene TRBV3-1 (or the pseudogene TRBV3-2), with 7 nucleotides matching TRBD2. This CDR3 contains 15 residues. The trim removed 7 bases at V and 4 bases at J, leaving 10 bases unmatched. Germline CDR1 reads LGHDT; CDR2 reads YNNKEL (reference sequence). CDR3 DNA sequence: TGTGCCAGCACCACGGGGGGTGGCGGATACAATGAGCAGTTCTTC. This translates into CASTTGGGGYNEQFF.

The chain recombines TRBV9 with TRBJ1-6; a possible D gene is TRBD1 (6 bases). The CDR3 runs to 15 residues. CDR1 SGDLS and CDR2 YYNGEE come from the germline V gene. Trimming took off 0 bases at V and 6 bases at J, with 10 bases between the two ends. CDR3 in DNA: TGTGCCAGCAGCGTAGGGACAGCCGCTAATTCACCCCTCCACTTT. This sequence encodes CASSVGTAANSPLHF.

The chain couples TRBV11-3 to TRBJ2-1; 11 bases are a match to TRBD2. The CDR3 sequence is 15 residues long. CDR1 is SGHNT and CDR2 is YENEEA in the germline V gene. With 2 bases clipped from V and 7 bases from J, the junction kept 4 bases outside the gene matches. The CDR3 is CASSLSRLAGNEQFF. CDR3 nucleotide sequence: TGTGCCAGCAGCTTATCCCGACTAGCGGGAAATGAGCAGTTCTTC.

Only a few counts were recorded for this clone. The chain recombines TRBV2 with TRBJ2-3, with 9 positions matching TRBD2. CDR3 length: 15 residues. Germline values: CDR1 SNHLY, CDR2 FYNNEI. With V trimmed by 5 bases and J by 5 bases, 8 bases remained unmatched. In DNA form, the CDR3 reads TGTGCCAGCAGTATGATTAGCGGGGGCCTAGATACGCAGTATTTT. Protein: CASSMISGGLDTQYF.

The CDR3 region is CASSEARTGIEQYF. In DNA, the CDR3 is TGTGCCAGCAGTGAAGCGCGGACAGGGATTGAGCAGTACTTC. The rearrangement joins TRBV2 to TRBJ2-7; 8 bases are a match to TRBD1. Germline CDR1 SNHLY, CDR2 FYNNEI. V was clipped by 0 bases and J by 7 bases; unmatched bases: 5. This CDR3 region has 14 residues.

In DNA, the CDR3 is TGTGCCAGCGGCGGGCGGGAGGACTACGAGCAGTACTTC. Its protein product is CASGGREDYEQYF. This chain uses TRBV9 with TRBJ2-7; TRBD2 matches at 8 bases. The CDR3 totals 13 residues. CDR1 is SGDLS and CDR2 is YYNGEE in the germline V gene. V trimming: 7 bases; J trimming: 3 bases; junction bases outside the gene matches: 6.

V usage is TRBV18 and J usage is TRBJ2-3; no firm D call. V shed 0 bases and J shed 4 bases, with 5 bases lying between them. This CDR3 has 13 amino acids. In germline, CDR1 is KGHSH, CDR2 LQKENI. CDR3 in amino acids: CASSPPVADTQYF. CDR3 bases: TGTGCCAGCTCACCACCCGTCGCAGATACGCAGTATTTT.

The chain has TRBV6-5 and TRBJ1-1; a weak D match, TRBD1 (5 bases). CDR1 is MNHEY and CDR2 is SVGAGI in the germline V gene. Between the trimmed V and J ends, which lost 8 bases and 0 bases, there was a span of 13 bases. The CDR3 is 14 amino acids. The CDR3 region is CASVTRQLNTEAFF. The CDR3, as DNA: TGTGCCAGCGTGACCCGACAGTTGAACACTGAAGCTTTCTTT.

The chain is built from TRBV5-6 and TRBJ2-3; 7 bases fit TRBD1. Per the germline V gene, CDR1 is SGHDT and CDR2 is YYEEEE. Trimming at V came to 4 bases and at J to 2 bases, leaving 4 bases not matched to a gene. The CDR3 length is 14 residues. CDR3: CASSPGTVTDTQYF. As DNA, the CDR3 is TGTGCCAGCAGCCCCGGGACAGTCACAGATACGCAGTATTTT. Combining the CDR3 with reference TRBV5-6 and TRBJ2-3 gives the whole variable domain DAGVTQSPTHLIKTRGQQVTLRCSPKSGHDTVSWYQQALGQGPQFIFQYYEEEERQRGNFPDRFSGHQFPNYSSELNVNALLLGDSALYLCASSPGTVTDTQYFGPGTRLTVL.

This clone was observed a single time. The chain recombines TRBV28 with TRBJ2-7; 16 bases are shared with TRBD2. The junction had 7 bases not matched to a gene; V was cut back by 3 bases and J by 2 bases. The CDR3 totals 18 residues. Germline CDR1 and CDR2: MDHEN and SYDVKM. The CDR3 DNA sequence: TGTGCCAGCAGTTTGACAACGGGACTAGCGGGAGGGCCCTACGAGCAGTACTTC. It specifies CASSLTTGLAGGPYEQYF.

This chain uses TRBV6-5 with TRBJ2-7; 10 bases match TRBD1. Per germline, CDR1 MNHEY and CDR2 SVGAGI. The CDR3 consists of 15 residues. The V gene end was trimmed by 5 bases and the J gene end by 1 base; junction bases not matched to a gene: 5. The CDR3: CASSRQGATSYEQYF. DNA for the CDR3: TGTGCCAGCAGTAGACAGGGGGCAACATCCTACGAGCAGTACTTC.